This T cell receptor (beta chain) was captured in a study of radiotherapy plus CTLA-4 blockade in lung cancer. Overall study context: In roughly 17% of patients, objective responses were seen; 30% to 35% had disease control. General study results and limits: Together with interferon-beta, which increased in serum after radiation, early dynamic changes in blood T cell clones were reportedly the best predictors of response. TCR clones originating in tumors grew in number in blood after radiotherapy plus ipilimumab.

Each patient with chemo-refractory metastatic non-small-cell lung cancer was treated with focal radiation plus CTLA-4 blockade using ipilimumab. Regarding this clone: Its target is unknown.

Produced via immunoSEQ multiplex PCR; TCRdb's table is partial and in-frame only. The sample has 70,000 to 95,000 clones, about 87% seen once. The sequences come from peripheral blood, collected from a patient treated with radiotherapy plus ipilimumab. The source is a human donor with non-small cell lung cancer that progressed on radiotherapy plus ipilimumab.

CDR3 residues: CTSSQEKGVTSGSYNEQFF. Here the CDR3 DNA reads TGCACCAGCAGCCAAGAAAAGGGGGTGACTAGCGGGTCCTACAATGAGCAGTTCTTC. The V gene is TRBV1, the J gene TRBJ2-1; the table's TRBD2 call for D was not verified on the DNA. TRBV1 constitutes a pseudogene. This CDR3 is built from 19 residues.